Detailed here is one TCR beta chain. In assigning cohorts, the study relied on participant-reported clinical history. The source of the sample is a study of blood T cell repertoires in COVID-19. Study-wide background: From the United States, Italy and Spain came samples of acute and convalescent COVID-19.

How the authors handled the data: Cell counts per sample came from amplifying reference gene primers. Method: immunoSEQ multiplex PCR; TCRdb's copy keeps in-frame clones and lacks some. For V, J and clone size, that table is used; D and trimming come from the DNA. The sample has 88,000 or so clones; around 89% are singletons. Trimming shortened V by 0 bases and J by 5 bases, and 12 bases separated the two germline ends. CDR1 is SGHRS, CDR2 YFSETQ, per germline. This CDR3 has 15 amino acids. This clonotype was obtained from a woman aged 50 to 60 with acute COVID-19. The chain is built from TRBV5-1 and TRBJ2-1; maybe TRBD1 (6 bases). Sequencing was performed on PBMCs or T cells enriched from blood (not recorded which). CDR3 in DNA: TGCGCCAGCAGCTTGGATCCAGGACAGAACAATGAGCAGTTCTTC. This translates into CASSLDPGQNNEQFF.